This is a list of T cell receptor beta chains from one sample in a study of blood T cell repertoires in COVID-19. Measured with immunoSEQ multiplex PCR; TCRdb has only the in-frame clones, and not every one. This sample has 60,000 to 90,000 clones, with around 80% found just once. The material sequenced was peripheral blood. These receptors were collected from a man in his fifties or sixties with active or convalescent COVID-19. Each CDR3 is given with its conserved first and last residue. Each record gives: D gene, J gene, V gene, clone size, CDR3 protein, CDR3 DNA. The D gene is left open where the match is weak. Where a row states a size, it is once, few, many or the class of an expanded clone; other rows omit it.

TRBD2 | TRBJ2-4 | TRBV19 | once | CASSQRDENIQYF | TGTGCCAGTAGTCAGCGGGACGAAAACATTCAGTACTTC
TRBD1 | TRBJ1-5 | TRBV7-2 | few | CASSSGQGYNQPQHF | TGTGCCAGCAGTTCGGGACAGGGGTACAATCAGCCCCAGCATTTT
. | TRBJ1-2 | TRBV4-3 | . | CASSQGPGQNYGYTF | TGCGCCAGCAGCCAAGGTCCTGGACAGAACTATGGCTACACCTTC
. | TRBJ1-2 | TRBV7-2 | . | CASSYLGAGARDYGYTF | TGTGCCAGCAGCTATCTAGGGGCAGGTGCTAGGGACTATGGCTACACCTTC
TRBD1 | TRBJ1-5 | TRBV29-1 | . | CSVTGTGNNQPQHF | TGCAGCGTCACCGGGACAGGAAATAATCAGCCCCAGCATTTT
TRBD1 | TRBJ1-4 | TRBV7-9 | once | CASSLSGGGEKLFF | TGTGCCAGCAGCTTATCAGGGGGCGGTGAAAAACTGTTTTTT
. | TRBJ2-1 | TRBV19 | . | CASSIDVNEQFF | TGTGCCAGTAGTATAGACGTCAATGAGCAGTTCTTC
TRBD1 | TRBJ1-4 | TRBV5-4 | once | CASSWTGTGNEKLFF | TGTGCCAGCAGCTGGACCGGGACAGGGAATGAAAAACTGTTTTTT
. | TRBJ1-5 | TRBV19 | . | CASSPQGNQPQHF | TGTGCCAGTAGTCCACAGGGAAATCAGCCCCAGCATTTT
. | TRBJ2-3 | TRBV5-1 | . | CASSPEGQRGTDTQYF | TGCGCCAGCAGCCCGGAGGGCCAGCGTGGGACAGATACGCAGTATTTT
TRBD2 | TRBJ2-3 | TRBV29-1 | few | CSVDGGDSTDTQYF | TGCAGCGTTGACGGGGGGGACTCCACAGATACGCAGTATTTT
. | TRBJ1-1 | TRBV7-9 | . | CASTRPGEVKAEAFF | TGTGCCAGCACCCGCCCGGGGGAGGTAAAGGCTGAAGCTTTCTTT
TRBD2 | TRBJ2-5 | TRBV6-2/TRBV6-3 | . | CASSLLAETQYF | TGTGCCAGCAGCCTACTAGCGGAGACCCAGTACTTC
. | TRBJ2-2 | TRBV4-3 | . | CASSQMNGATNTGELFF | TGCGCCAGCAGCCAGATGAACGGAGCCACGAACACCGGGGAGCTGTTTTTT
TRBD2 | TRBJ2-1 | TRBV19 | . | CASSTGSGGANEQFF | TGTGCCAGTAGTACCGGTAGCGGGGGGGCCAATGAGCAGTTCTTC
. | TRBJ2-7 | TRBV3-1/TRBV3-2 | . | CASSQDRSRGEQYF | TGTGCCAGCAGCCAAGACCGGAGCAGGGGTGAGCAGTACTTC
. | TRBJ2-5 | TRBV19 | . | CASSGPRGSETQYF | TGTGCCAGTAGTGGGCCCAGGGGATCAGAGACCCAGTACTTC
TRBD1 | TRBJ1-2 | TRBV28 | . | CASSLVDRVGGYTF | TGTGCCAGCAGTTTAGTGGACAGGGTGGGTGGCTACACCTTC
. | TRBJ1-1 | TRBV7-5 | once | CARSLRGSPGEAFF | TGTGCCAGAAGTCTACGGGGTAGTCCGGGTGAAGCTTTCTTT
. | TRBJ2-7 | TRBV12-3/TRBV12-4 | . | CASSLLPLYEQYF | TGTGCCAGCAGTTTGTTGCCACTTTACGAGCAGTACTTC
. | TRBJ1-2 | TRBV5-6 | few | CASSSARGNYGYTF | TGTGCCAGCAGCTCCGCAAGGGGTAACTATGGCTACACCTTC
. | TRBJ1-2 | TRBV6-2/TRBV6-3 | once | CASSQGNSYGYTF | TGTGCCAGCAGTCAGGGGAATTCCTATGGCTACACCTTC
. | TRBJ1-2 | TRBV19 | . | CASSGATVPRNFYYGYTF | TGTGCCAGTAGTGGGGCCACAGTACCCCGAAACTTCTACTATGGCTACACCTTC